The rows below give T cell receptor beta chains drawn from one sample of a study of blood T cell repertoires in COVID-19. TCRdb's table, derived via immunoSEQ multiplex PCR, lists solely in-frame clones and lacks some. This sample has about 190,000 clones; under 80% occur once, and the top ten carry around 12%. The sequenced sample consisted of peripheral blood. The receptors stem from a woman between 45 and 60 years old with acute or convalescent COVID-19. Both conserved end residues are part of each CDR3. The order of the fields is J gene, D gene, V gene, clone size, CDR3 protein, CDR3 DNA. A D gene is named only where the DNA matches it firmly. The listing skips clone size in some rows; elsewhere it reads once, few, many or a size class.

TRBJ1-3 | TRBD1 | TRBV2 | - | CASSGRQGTGNTIYF | TGTGCCAGCAGTGGACGACAGGGAACTGGAAACACCATATATTTT
TRBJ1-5 | - | TRBV5-1 | - | CASSLDGFQPQHF | TGCGCCAGCAGCTTGGACGGGTTTCAGCCCCAGCATTTT
TRBJ2-3 | - | TRBV30 | - | CAWSRTGSFTDTQYF | TGTGCCTGGAGTCGAACAGGGTCCTTTACAGATACGCAGTATTTT
TRBJ2-1 | TRBD2 | TRBV7-2 | - | CASTTRVSGGAASEQFF | TGTGCCAGCACCACGAGGGTAAGCGGGGGCGCGGCAAGCGAGCAGTTCTTC
TRBJ2-7 | TRBD1 | TRBV9 | - | CASSQGQGRSEQYF | TGTGCCAGCAGCCAGGGACAGGGGAGGAGCGAGCAGTACTTC
TRBJ1-5 | TRBD1 | TRBV10-2 | once | CASSEIGGGLEQPQHF | TGCGCCAGCAGTGAGATAGGGGGCGGCTTGGAACAGCCCCAGCATTTT
TRBJ1-3 | - | TRBV7-6 | - | CASSPAEGPSNTIYF | TGTGCCAGCAGCCCCGCGGAAGGCCCATCAAACACCATATATTTT
TRBJ2-7 | - | TRBV6-6 | few | CASSYDSTRYEQYF | TGTGCCAGCAGTTATGACAGTACAAGGTACGAGCAGTACTTC
TRBJ2-3 | TRBD2 | TRBV6-6 | few | CASSSGRVIGDTQYF | TGTGCCAGCAGTAGCGGGAGGGTGATAGGAGATACGCAGTATTTT
TRBJ1-4 | - | TRBV6-1 | - | CASRRHRDGEKLFF | TGTGCCAGCAGGCGACACAGGGATGGTGAAAAACTGTTTTTT
TRBJ1-1 | - | TRBV18 | - | CASSQGLNTEAFF | TGTGCCAGCTCACAGGGGTTGAACACTGAAGCTTTCTTT
TRBJ1-3 | TRBD1 | TRBV30 | - | CAWNYRDRDRNTIYF | TGTGCCTGGAATTACAGGGACAGGGATAGAAACACCATATATTTT
TRBJ1-5 | - | TRBV19 | - | CASSISSNQPQHF | TGTGCCAGTAGTATTAGCAGCAATCAGCCCCAGCATTTT
TRBJ1-3 | - | TRBV4-3 | few | CASSQSWRAGNTIYF | TGCGCCAGCAGCCAATCGTGGAGGGCTGGAAACACCATATATTTT
TRBJ1-6 | TRBD1 | TRBV4-3 | - | CASSLRDRDSPLHF | TGCGCCAGCAGCCTCCGGGACAGGGATTCACCCCTCCACTTT
TRBJ2-5 | - | TRBV5-8 | once | CASTPKGVGETQYF | TGTGCCAGCACTCCCAAGGGGGTTGGAGAGACCCAGTACTTC
TRBJ2-1 | TRBD2 | TRBV7-2 | - | CASRAGGTYNEQFF | TGTGCCAGTCGCGCGGGAGGCACCTACAATGAGCAGTTCTTC
TRBJ1-2 | - | TRBV11-2 | - | CASSSPRGAGASYGYTF | TGTGCCAGCAGCTCACCCCGAGGGGCAGGGGCCAGCTATGGCTACACCTTC
TRBJ2-1 | TRBD2 | TRBV10-2 | once | CASSVAAGGQGEQFF | TGCGCCAGCAGTGTAGCAGCGGGGGGGCAGGGTGAGCAGTTCTTC
TRBJ2-5 | TRBD1 | TRBV7-2 | - | CASSLSFGQGQETQYF | TGTGCCAGCAGCCTGAGCTTTGGACAGGGCCAAGAGACCCAGTACTTC
TRBJ1-5 | - | TRBV7-2 | - | CASSLGTLNSNQPQHF | TGTGCCAGCAGCTTAGGGACTCTTAATAGCAATCAGCCCCAGCATTTT
TRBJ1-2 | TRBD1 | TRBV10-3 | - | CAISDLGQQPYGYTF | TGTGCCATCAGTGACTTGGGACAGCAACCGTATGGCTACACCTTC
TRBJ2-3 | TRBD2 | TRBV6-8 | - | CASRQREGDTDTQYF | TGTGCCAGCAGGCAGCGGGAGGGCGACACAGATACGCAGTATTTT
TRBJ2-3 | TRBD2 | TRBV4-2 | once | CASSPRVLAGITSTDTQYF | TGTGCCAGCAGCCCGCGGGTACTAGCGGGGATTACTAGCACAGATACGCAGTATTTT
TRBJ2-5 | - | TRBV7-9 | once | CASSPGETQYF | TGTGCCAGCAGCCCCGGAGAGACCCAGTACTTC
TRBJ2-7 | TRBD2 | TRBV19 | - | CASSDGLATTYEQYF | TGTGCCAGTAGTGACGGACTAGCGACAACCTACGAGCAGTACTTC
TRBJ1-5 | - | TRBV21-1 | - | CASFRTVNSNQPQHF | TGTGCCAGCTTTAGGACAGTTAATAGCAATCAGCCCCAGCATTTT
TRBJ2-7 | - | TRBV3-1/TRBV3-2 | few | CASSQERGYEQYF | TGTGCCAGCAGCCAAGAAAGGGGCTACGAGCAGTACTTC
TRBJ2-1 | - | TRBV28 | - | CASVAFSSNEQFF | TGTGCCAGCGTCGCGTTCTCCTCCAATGAGCAGTTCTTC
TRBJ1-5 | - | TRBV2 | - | CASRGGSQPQHF | TGTGCCAGCAGGGGGGGGAGCCAGCCCCAGCATTTT
TRBJ1-5 | TRBD1 | TRBV27 | - | CASSLSVGQGVQPQHF | TGTGCCAGCAGTTTGTCCGTGGGACAGGGGGTTCAGCCCCAGCATTTT
TRBJ1-3 | - | TRBV7-9 | - | CASSPGRTFLGTIYF | TGTGCCAGCAGCCCCGGACGGACTTTCCTGGGCACCATATATTTT
TRBJ1-2 | TRBD1 | TRBV6-4 | - | CASSDSADRVDGYTF | TGTGCCAGCAGTGACTCGGCCGACAGGGTTGATGGCTACACCTTC
TRBJ2-7 | - | TRBV7-9 | - | CASSLGAWYEQYF | TGTGCCAGCAGCCTGGGGGCCTGGTACGAGCAGTACTTC
TRBJ2-1 | TRBD1 | TRBV4-3 | - | CASSAGGQGSSSSYNEQFF | TGCGCCAGCAGCGCCGGGGGACAGGGTAGTTCTAGCTCCTACAATGAGCAGTTCTTC
TRBJ2-1 | - | TRBV20-1 | - | CSASLPEEQFF | TGCAGTGCTAGTTTACCGGAGGAGCAGTTCTTC
TRBJ1-1 | - | TRBV6-2/TRBV6-3 | - | CASSRRGNTEAFF | TGTGCCAGCAGTCGCAGAGGGAACACTGAAGCTTTCTTT
TRBJ1-2 | - | TRBV18 | - | CASSLDAGRRYGYTF | TGTGCCAGCTCACTTGATGCGGGACGTCGCTATGGCTACACCTTC
TRBJ2-7 | - | TRBV6-5 | - | CASSDRFPSSYEQYF | TGTGCCAGCAGCGACAGGTTCCCCAGCTCCTACGAGCAGTACTTC
TRBJ2-3 | TRBD2 | TRBV5-1 | - | CASSPSGGTNTQYF | TGCGCCAGCAGCCCCAGCGGGGGGACGAATACGCAGTATTTT
TRBJ2-7 | TRBD1 | TRBV6-6 | - | CASSGTGKAPGYF | TGTGCCAGCAGCGGGACAGGAAAGGCCCCGGGGTACTTC
TRBJ1-1 | - | TRBV19 | once | CASTSGRGKGTEAFF | TGTGCCAGTACCTCGGGGCGGGGGAAGGGAACTGAAGCTTTCTTT
TRBJ1-5 | - | TRBV18 | - | CASSPGGSSNQPQHF | TGTGCCAGCTCACCGGGAGGCTCCTCAAATCAGCCCCAGCATTTT
TRBJ2-7 | TRBD1 | TRBV6-1 | - | CASSEDRRPYEQYF | TGTGCCAGCAGTGAGGACAGGCGACCCTACGAGCAGTACTTC
TRBJ2-5 | - | TRBV28 | - | CASSFGGMGQTQYF | TGTGCCAGCAGTTTTGGCGGGATGGGTCAGACCCAGTACTTC
TRBJ2-3 | TRBD1 | TRBV29-1 | - | CSAEDRVTDTQYF | TGCAGCGCCGAAGACAGGGTCACAGATACGCAGTATTTT
TRBJ2-4 | - | TRBV19 | - | CASSIGQKNIQYF | TGTGCCAGTAGTATAGGGCAGAAAAACATTCAGTACTTC
TRBJ2-3 | TRBD2 | TRBV7-2 | - | CASSLVLAGRTDTQYF | TGTGCCAGCAGCTTAGTACTAGCGGGGCGCACAGATACGCAGTATTTT
TRBJ1-3 | - | TRBV12-5 | - | CASGLVAGGGGNTIYF | TGTGCTAGTGGTTTGGTGGCGGGGGGCGGTGGAAACACCATATATTTT
TRBJ2-2 | - | TRBV5-1 | many | CASSLDGRNTGELFF | TGCGCCAGCAGCTTGGATGGTAGGAACACCGGGGAGCTGTTTTTT
TRBJ2-5 | - | TRBV5-8 | - | CASTSGQGRPETQYF | TGTGCCAGCACCTCGGGGCAGGGGCGCCCGGAGACCCAGTACTTC
TRBJ2-3 | TRBD1 | TRBV6-5 | - | CASRRTGGVTDTQYF | TGTGCCAGCAGGAGGACAGGGGGCGTCACAGATACGCAGTATTTT
TRBJ2-4 | - | TRBV15 | once | CATSREGRGAKNIQYF | TGTGCCACCAGCAGAGAGGGCAGGGGAGCCAAAAACATTCAGTACTTC
TRBJ2-2 | - | TRBV6-2/TRBV6-3 | few | CASSYSSNTGELFF | TGTGCCAGCAGTTACTCGAGTAACACCGGGGAGCTGTTTTTT
TRBJ1-6 | - | TRBV5-1 | - | CASSLRKGLSPLHF | TGCGCCAGCAGCTTGAGAAAGGGGTTATCACCCCTCCACTTT
TRBJ1-4 | - | TRBV21-1 | - | CASSSHRDRGFRANEKLFF | TGTGCCAGCAGCTCGCACCGGGACAGGGGTTTCAGGGCTAATGAAAAACTGTTTTTT
TRBJ2-1 | TRBD2 | TRBV5-1 | - | CASSSSGAYNEQFF | TGCGCCAGCAGTTCTAGCGGTGCGTACAATGAGCAGTTCTTC
TRBJ2-7 | TRBD2 | TRBV7-2 | - | CASSLGWRESEQYF | TGTGCCAGCAGCTTAGGTTGGCGGGAGAGCGAGCAGTACTTC
TRBJ2-7 | - | TRBV10-3 | - | CAVSPGVGTYEQYF | TGTGCCGTCTCCCCCGGAGTTGGCACCTACGAGCAGTACTTC
TRBJ2-1 | - | TRBV7-2 | once | CASSLTLQVGNEQFF | TGTGCCAGCAGCTTAACACTACAGGTCGGCAATGAGCAGTTCTTC